This T cell receptor (beta chain) was found in a study of human T cells and chemical hapten exposure. A single record per CDR3 protein comes from TCRdb applying MiXCR to the RACE reads. The table records around 100,000 distinct CDR3 sequences, more than 9.5% of them present only once. The time point: patch test 1, 2 weeks after DPC sensitization. The treatment is: therapeutic diphenylcyclopropenone sensitization with weekly scalp DPC. Per the germline V gene, CDR1 is MNHNS and CDR2 is SASEGT. This CDR3 is 15 amino acids long. V shed 2 bases and J shed 0 bases, with 10 bases lying between them. This clonotype originated in a woman in her thirties or forties with alopecia areata. Some clones in this sample may be carry-over from other donors' samples. The V and J genes are TRBV6-1 and TRBJ1-2, with a tentative D call TRBD1 (6 bases). The material sequenced was whole blood, taken in connection with sensitization to the hapten diphenylcyclopropenone (DPC). In DNA, the CDR3 is TGTGCCAGCAGTGAATTGAGGGGGGCTAACTATGGCTACACCTTC. This gives the protein CASSELRGANYGYTF.